The source of this T cell receptor beta chain is a study of human T cells and chemical hapten exposure. Time point denoted: healthy volunteer bleed at 2 weeks. It was from unfractionated whole blood that total RNA was extracted. The study, taken as a whole, reports: No shift was seen in TCRs above 1 in 1000 frequency with DPC sensitization.

The CDR3 is made up of 13 amino acids. V trimming: 2 bases; J trimming: 4 bases; junction bases outside the gene matches: 2. Germline loops: CDR1 SGHRS, CDR2 YFSETQ. TCRdb re-called the RACE reads through MiXCR, storing one row per CDR3 protein. The repertoire consists of tens of thousands of distinct CDR3 sequences, with approximately 4.5% occurring once and the leading ten covering approximately 1.7%. This clonotype has a count of ten or more. What it recognizes is unknown. The sample consisted of whole blood. The V and J genes are TRBV5-1 and TRBJ2-5, with TRBD1 matching 7 bases. The receptor was isolated from a female donor in good health. Some clones in this sample may be carry-over from other donors' samples. The CDR3 loop is CASSFDRAETQYF. The CDR3 coding sequence is TGCGCCAGCAGCTTCGACAGGGCAGAGACCCAGTACTTC.